These 11 T cell receptor beta chains share one sample of origin, sequenced in a study of blood T cells in healthy people across ages. The use of a sample-barcoded 5' primer and a J-beta primer mix characterized a second PCR of roughly 6 to 12 cycles. TCRdb used MiXCR to reprocess the 5' RACE reads, holding one entry per CDR3 protein. Of some 1.4 million distinct CDR3 sequences listed, 42% are singletons. Material for sequencing was blood. The receptor source for this set is a woman in her late teens or twenties in good health.

The CDR3 DNA is TGTGCCAGCAGCCCCCGGGGGGCCACTACCTACGAGCAGTACTTC. Protein: CASSPRGATTYEQYF. This chain connects TRBV2 to TRBJ2-7, with D possibly being TRBD2 (7 bases). Looked up from germline, CDR1 is SNHLY and CDR2 is FYNNEI. The length of the CDR3 is 15 residues. V lost 6 bases and J lost 2, with 17 bases in between.

V usage is TRBV7-6 and J usage is TRBJ2-5, with 10 bases matching TRBD2. TRBJ2-7 explains the end of the DNA better; the J call may be wrong. The CDR3 is made up of 18 amino acids. Germline V lookup: CDR1 SGHVS, CDR2 FNYEAQ. The CDR3 sequence is CASSLRTLESGRAYEQYF. Here the CDR3 DNA reads TGTGCCAGCAGCTTAAGAACTTTGGAAAGCGGGAGGGCTTACGAGCAGTACTTC.

A few counts support this clonotype. The chain joins TRBV7-8 to TRBJ2-3; D assignment may be TRBD1 or TRBD2 (6 bases each). This CDR3 is 16 amino acids long. The V gene's germline CDR1 is SGHVS and CDR2 FQNEAQ. V lost 5 bases, J lost 0 bases, and 15 bases lay in between. The DNA for the CDR3 is TGTGCCAGCAGCCCCGGCCAGGGGACTAGCACAGATACGCAGTATTTT. Translated, it gives CASSPGQGTSTDTQYF.

This clonotype has only a few counts. The chain couples TRBV2 to TRBJ2-7, with TRBD1 as a possible D gene (7 bases). Looked up from germline, CDR1 is SNHLY and CDR2 is FYNNEI. Trimming stripped 4 bases from V and 7 bases from J, with 20 bases between. CDR3 size: 15 residues. As DNA, the CDR3 is TGTGCCAGCAGTGCCCGGGGGACAGAATACAATGAGCAGTACTTC. It is translated as CASSARGTEYNEQYF.

The table lists this clonotype with a count of one. The chain joins TRBV18 to TRBJ2-3, with D unresolved. Per the germline V gene, CDR1 is KGHSH and CDR2 is LQKENI. The CDR3 loop spans 16 amino acids. The ends were cut back, 3 bases at V and 2 bases at J, with 15 bases in the middle. CDR3 amino acids: CASSPTRSTLTDTQYF. In DNA form, the CDR3 reads TGTGCCAGCTCACCGACCCGGTCAACCCTCACAGATACGCAGTATTTT.

V usage is TRBV5-1 and J usage is TRBJ1-1, with 8 bases identical to TRBD1. J gave up 1 base and V 2 bases, and 7 bases lay outside the gene matches. Germline CDR1 SGHRS, CDR2 YFSETQ. This CDR3 region has 16 residues. CDR3 sequence: CASSFVQGVTNTEAFF. The CDR3 DNA reads as TGCGCCAGCAGCTTTGTACAGGGGGTAACGAACACTGAAGCTTTCTTT.

The chain has TRBV20-1 and TRBJ1-5; possible D gene TRBD1, 5 bases. The V gene lost 1 base and the J gene lost 5 bases, with 18 bases spanning the gap. This CDR3 has 16 amino acids. Germline CDR1 and CDR2: DFQATT and SNEGSKA (reference sequence). This chain's CDR3 is CSARALAGPTYQPQHF. CDR3 nucleotide sequence: TGCAGTGCTAGAGCCTTAGCGGGGCCCACCTATCAGCCCCAGCATTTT.

The chain couples TRBV18 to TRBJ2-5; the match to TRBD2 covers 7 bases. The V segment lost 4 bases and the J segment 4 bases; nucleotides outside the gene matches: 3. Germline CDR1 is KGHSH and CDR2 is LQKENI. CDR3 length: 13 amino acids. The CDR3 coding sequence is TGTGCCAGCTCACGGCGACTAGCAGAGACCCAGTACTTC. Protein sequence: CASSRRLAETQYF.

The chain is built from TRBV6-1 and TRBJ2-3; D unresolved. Germline CDR1 reads MNHNS; CDR2 reads SASEGT. The V end lost 7 bases, the J end lost 6 bases, and 14 bases lay between the germline ends. The CDR3 sequence is 13 residues long. The CDR3 coding sequence is TGTGCCAGCACCTCCGTGGTACGGGATACGCAGTATTTT. Its translation: CASTSVVRDTQYF.

To note about this clonotype: Its ends do not fully match the called genes, so a read error is possible. This rearrangement joins TRBV5-1 to TRBJ2-5; TRBD1 aligns across 9 bases. CDR1 and CDR2 (germline): SGHRS, YFSETQ. This CDR3 contains 15 residues. The CDR3 region has the DNA TGTGCCAGCAGCTTAGGGACAGGGCCACAAGAGACCCAGTACTTC. Amino acids: CASSLGTGPQETQYF.

V and J are TRBV3-1 and TRBJ2-1; tentatively, D is TRBD2 (6 bases). The germline V gene encodes CDR1 LGHDT and CDR2 YNNKEL (reference sequence). Trimming removed 4 bases from V and 6 bases from J, with 16 bases in between. The CDR3 sequence is 15 residues long. Here the CDR3 reads CASSLRGSDSNEQFF. CDR3 nucleotides: TGTGCCAGCAGCCTCCGGGGGTCCGATTCCAATGAGCAGTTCTTC.